These 20 T cell receptor beta chains share one sample of origin, sequenced in a study of blood T cell repertoires in COVID-19. Assay used: immunoSEQ multiplex PCR; TCRdb lists only in-frame clones, some missing. The sample holds around 40,000 clones, around 90% seen once. Sequencing used peripheral blood. All receptors derive from a man aged 45-65 years with active COVID-19.

V usage is TRBV4-1 and J usage is TRBJ2-7; possible D gene TRBD2, 5 bases. This CDR3 contains 16 residues. The V end lost 0 bases, the J end lost 0 bases, and 12 bases lay between the germline ends. Germline lookup yields CDR1 MGHRA and CDR2 YSYEKL. CDR3 coding DNA: TGCGCCAGCAGCCAAGATCAGAGTGGGAGCTCCTACGAGCAGTACTTC. It translates to CASSQDQSGSSYEQYF.

The chain employs TRBV5-1 and TRBJ1-1; a weak D match, TRBD1 (6 bases). CDR3 length: 16 residues. CDR1 and CDR2 (germline): SGHRS, YFSETQ. Trimming pared 4 bases from V and 3 bases from J, leaving 19 bases between. Written as DNA, the CDR3 is TGCGCCAGCAGCCCTGACAGGTTCTGGTTAGACACTGAAGCTTTCTTT. Amino acids: CASSPDRFWLDTEAFF. The variable domain in full, with the rest retrieved from reference TRBV5-1 and TRBJ1-1, is KAGVTQTPRYLIKTRGQQVTLSCSPISGHRSVSWYQQTPGQGLQFLFEYFSETQRNKGNFPGRFSGRQFSNSRSEMNVSTLELGDSALYLCASSPDRFWLDTEAFFGQGTRLTVV.

The V call is TRBV18, the J call TRBJ2-7, with D perhaps matching TRBD1 (5 bases). Germline CDR1 KGHSH, CDR2 LQKENI. CDR3 length equals 16 residues. The V end was cut by 2 bases, the J end by 3 bases, with 17 bases between. CDR3 nucleotide sequence: TGTGCCAGCTCACCAGCTCCGGAGACAGACCTCTACGAGCAGTACTTC. Translation: CASSPAPETDLYEQYF. Full variable domain (rest looked up from reference TRBV18 and TRBJ2-7): NAGVMQNPRHLVRRRGQEARLRCSPMKGHSHVYWYRQLPEEGLKFMVYLQKENIIDESGMPKERFSAEFPKEGPSILRIQQVVRGDSAAYFCASSPAPETDLYEQYFGPGTRLTVT.

The V call is TRBV6-1, the J call TRBJ2-5; TRBD2 aligns across 12 bases. From germline, CDR1 is MNHNS and CDR2 SASEGT. The CDR3 length is 19 residues. V was pared by 0 bases and J by 0 bases, with 8 bases of the junction left unmatched. This chain's CDR3 is CASSEAETSGGRYQETQYF. The CDR3 region has the DNA TGTGCCAGCAGTGAAGCAGAGACTAGCGGGGGTAGGTACCAAGAGACCCAGTACTTC.

The chain employs TRBV19 and TRBJ2-1, with 8 bases matching TRBD2. Per germline, CDR1 LNHDA and CDR2 SQIVND (reference sequence). V dropped 5 bases and J dropped 0; count of bases not matched to a gene: 3. This CDR3 contains 15 residues. The CDR3 bases are TGTGCCAGTAGTTTTAGCGGGAACTCCTACAATGAGCAGTTCTTC. This codes for CASSFSGNSYNEQFF.

The chain is built from TRBV27 and TRBJ2-7, with 7 positions matching TRBD2. V trimming: 2 bases; J trimming: 5 bases; junction bases outside the gene matches: 0. CDR1 MNHEY and CDR2 SMNVEV come from the germline V gene (reference sequence). The CDR3 is 12 residues long. CDR3 amino acids: CASSLAGDEQYF. CDR3 DNA: TGTGCCAGCAGTTTAGCGGGAGACGAGCAGTACTTC.

The genes are TRBV2 and TRBJ1-2; TRBD1 matches 10 bases. The germline CDR1 and CDR2 sequences are SNHLY and FYNNEI. The CDR3 spans 13 residues. The V segment lost 7 bases and the J segment 4 bases; nucleotides outside the gene matches: 3. CDR3 loop: CASIWTGGYGYTF. The DNA of the CDR3 is TGTGCCAGCATTTGGACAGGGGGCTATGGCTACACCTTC.

The rearrangement links TRBV28 to TRBJ2-7; D not resolved. CDR3 size: 14 residues. CDR1 and CDR2 from the germline V gene are MDHEN and SYDVKM. Trimming removed 11 bases from V and 0 bases from J, with 17 bases in between. CDR3 coding DNA: TGTGCCTCCTCCCGACTGACGAGCTCCTACGAGCAGTACTTC. It is translated as CASSRLTSSYEQYF.

CDR3 residues: CASSAGTAYEQYF. DNA for the CDR3: TGTGCCAGCAGCGCCGGGACAGCCTACGAGCAGTACTTC. The chain recombines TRBV27 with TRBJ2-7; 7 nucleotides align to TRBD1. After removal of 6 bases from V and 2 bases from J, the junction contained 4 bases not matched to a gene. This CDR3 comprises 13 residues. CDR1 MNHEY and CDR2 SMNVEV come from the germline V gene (reference sequence).

This rearrangement joins TRBV7-8 to TRBJ2-7, with D perhaps TRBD2 (5 bases). V was cut by 5 bases and J by 1 base, with 18 bases left in between. This CDR3 has 16 residues. Looked up from germline, CDR1 is SGHVS and CDR2 is FQNEAQ. CDR3 residues: CASSLRALGGSYEQYF. The DNA of the CDR3 is TGTGCCAGCAGCCTAAGGGCCCTAGGAGGATCCTACGAGCAGTACTTC.

The CDR3 protein is CASSPEGANYGYTF. The CDR3 DNA reads as TGTGCCAGCAGCCCGGAGGGGGCAAACTATGGCTACACCTTC. The chain carries TRBV9 and TRBJ1-2, with 7 bases that match TRBD1. The germline V gene has CDR1 SGDLS and CDR2 YYNGEE. The V and J ends lost 4 bases and 2 bases, in that order; junction bases with no gene match: 5. The CDR3 extends over 14 amino acids. The complete variable domain, with remaining parts taken from reference TRBV9 and TRBJ1-2, reads DSGVTQTPKHLITATGQRVTLRCSPRSGDLSVYWYQQSLDQGLQFLIQYYNGEERAKGNILERFSAQQFPDLHSELNLSSLELGDSALYFCASSPEGANYGYTFGSGTRLTVV.

The rearrangement uses TRBV4-1 and TRBJ1-2; D not resolved. The CDR3 sequence is 15 residues long. V lost 2 bases and J 1 base, leaving 11 bases between the germline ends. Germline V lookup: CDR1 MGHRA, CDR2 YSYEKL. CDR3 protein: CASSQQEDFNYGYTF. The DNA of the CDR3 is TGCGCCAGCAGCCAACAGGAGGACTTTAACTATGGCTACACCTTC.

The chain's CDR3 is CASSLEDTSYNQPQHF. CDR3 DNA: TGTGCCAGCAGCTTAGAGGACACAAGCTACAATCAGCCCCAGCATTTT. The chain uses TRBV7-8 and TRBJ1-5; possible D gene TRBD1, 5 bases. CDR1 SGHVS and CDR2 FQNEAQ come from the germline V gene. The CDR3 loop spans 16 amino acids. Trimming pared 1 base from V and 3 bases from J, leaving 13 bases between.

The chain carries TRBV24-1 and TRBJ1-2; 7 bases are a match to TRBD1. Germline CDR1 KGHDR, CDR2 SFDVKD. The CDR3 runs to 15 residues. Trimming took 3 bases from V and 6 from J; bases not matched to a gene: 9. Here the CDR3 DNA reads TGTGCCACCAGTGATATAGACAGGGAAGAGGATGGCTACACCTTC. This translates into CATSDIDREEDGYTF.

In DNA form, the CDR3 reads TGTGCCAGCAGTTACCCCAACAATGAGCAGTTCTTC. This sequence encodes CASSYPNNEQFF. V and J are TRBV6-6 and TRBJ2-1, with D unresolved. Per germline, CDR1 MNHNY and CDR2 SVGAGI (reference sequence). V was cut by 2 bases and J by 5 bases, with 4 bases left in between. CDR3 length: 12 amino acids.

V gene TRBV9 combines with J gene TRBJ2-2, with 8 bases aligning to TRBD1. This CDR3 has 18 amino acids. Germline V gene data show CDR1 as SGDLS and CDR2 as YYNGEE. J lost 5 bases, V lost 0 bases, and 12 bases had no gene match. The CDR3 nucleotides are TGTGCCAGCAGCGTAGTTCCAAGGGGACAGGACCTTACCGGGGAGCTGTTTTTT. This translates into CASSVVPRGQDLTGELFF. Looking up the rest from reference TRBV9 and TRBJ2-2 gives the full variable domain: DSGVTQTPKHLITATGQRVTLRCSPRSGDLSVYWYQQSLDQGLQFLIQYYNGEERAKGNILERFSAQQFPDLHSELNLSSLELGDSALYFCASSVVPRGQDLTGELFFGEGSRLTVL.

The V call is TRBV28, the J call TRBJ2-7, with 8 bases matching TRBD2. CDR1 and CDR2 from the germline V gene are MDHEN and SYDVKM. CDR3 size: 14 residues. J lost 4 bases, V lost 2 bases, and 4 bases had no gene match. CDR3 residues: CASSLRRGGYEQYF. The CDR3 bases are TGTGCCAGCAGTTTACGCCGGGGGGGGTACGAGCAGTACTTC.

This chain joins TRBV5-4 and TRBJ2-1, with 7 bases lining up with TRBD1. CDR1 and CDR2 from the germline V gene are SGHNT and YYREEE (reference sequence). The CDR3 has 14 residues. The J segment lost 8 bases and the V segment lost 4 bases, leaving 9 bases of the junction unmatched. CDR3 in amino acids: CASSELTGRDEQFF. CDR3 bases: TGTGCCAGCAGCGAGCTGACAGGGCGGGATGAGCAGTTCTTC.

This clone ranks as medium-sized. This rearrangement joins TRBV6-2 or TRBV6-3 to TRBJ2-2; 8 bases are shared with TRBD1. CDR1 is MNHEY and CDR2 is SVGEGT in the germline V gene. This CDR3 has 19 amino acids. V was clipped by 5 bases and J by 0 bases; unmatched bases: 14. CDR3 residues: CASSTLTGVRTTNTGELFF. CDR3 nucleotides: TGTGCCAGCAGTACCCTGACAGGGGTTAGGACCACGAACACCGGGGAGCTGTTTTTT.

The chain combines TRBV18 with TRBJ2-2; 10 bases fit TRBD2. Per germline, CDR1 KGHSH and CDR2 LQKENI. CDR3 length: 16 amino acids. With V trimmed by 0 bases and J by 6 bases, 4 bases remained unmatched. The CDR3 nucleotides are TGTGCCAGCTCACCACCGATAGCGGGGGGATCCGGGGAGCTGTTTTTT. It is translated as CASSPPIAGGSGELFF.